This T cell receptor beta chain was found in a study of T cells in Graves' hyperthyroidism and ophthalmopathy. Note on this clonotype: What it binds is not known.

The investigators amplified TCR beta CDR3 regions from RNA transcripts. In the first-round RT-PCR of the TCR CDR3, the HTBI primer set was used. TCRdb re-called the multiplex PCR reads with MiXCR, one entry per CDR3 protein. Of around 300,000 distinct CDR3 sequences listed, 13% were seen once; the top ten hold 7% to 8.5%. Reasons for excluding patients were uncontrolled infection, other autoimmune disease, pregnancy or lactation. Clinical symptoms, serum thyroxine, TRAb, thyroid ultrasound and orbital computed tomography established diagnosis. Study observations and caveats: A model using 13 V-J features told ophthalmopathy apart from stable hyperthyroidism. Within blood appeared most thyroid clonotypes that had expanded above 0.001.

V lost 3 bases, J lost 4 bases, and 2 bases stayed unmatched. CDR3 length equals 15 residues. Germline V gives CDR1 LNHNV, CDR2 YYDKDF (reference sequence). This rearrangement joins TRBV15 to TRBJ2-2; TRBD2 aligns across 10 bases. The sample was blood. This TCR came from a woman aged 30 to 39 with Graves' hyperthyroidism that later progressed to Graves' ophthalmopathy. The CDR3 reads CATSSLAGGTGELFF. CDR3 sequence (DNA): TGTGCCACCAGCAGCTTAGCGGGAGGCACCGGGGAGCTGTTTTTT.